What follows are 16 T cell receptor beta chains derived from one specimen sequenced in a study of blood T cell repertoires in COVID-19. TCRdb keeps only in-frame clones here, not all; method: immunoSEQ multiplex PCR. The sample lists a few hundred thousand clones, roughly 85% occurring once. Sequencing was performed on peripheral blood. The receptors stem from a man in his fifties or sixties with active or convalescent COVID-19.

The V call is TRBV6-2 or TRBV6-3, the J call TRBJ1-5; a possible D gene is TRBD1 (5 bases). V was pared by 2 bases and J by 5 bases, with 25 bases between. Germline-derived CDR1 and CDR2 are MNHEY and SVGEGT. The CDR3 loop spans 19 amino acids. The CDR3 region has the DNA TGTGCCAGCAGTTACCGGAGACCAACAGGACGCGGTAGAGATCAGCCCCAGCATTTT. Its protein product is CASSYRRPTGRGRDQPQHF.

J is TRBJ1-6 and V is TRBV30; D is ambiguous. V was shortened by 3 bases and J by 7 bases, with 19 bases between the two germline ends. This CDR3 spans 16 amino acids. Germline V gene data show CDR1 as GTSNPN and CDR2 as SVGIG (reference sequence). The CDR3: CAWSVTGPGGNSPLHF. DNA for the CDR3: TGTGCCTGGAGCGTCACCGGACCCGGAGGGAATTCACCCCTCCACTTT.

CDR3 amino acids: CASSLAPKGNTQYF. The CDR3 coding sequence is TGCGCCAGCAGCCTAGCCCCAAAAGGAAATACGCAGTATTTT. This sequence joins TRBV4-1 and TRBJ2-3; D gene unclear. The ends were cut back, 4 bases at V and 7 bases at J, with 15 bases in the middle. There are 14 residues in the CDR3. The germline V gene encodes CDR1 MGHRA and CDR2 YSYEKL.

V is TRBV6-1 and J is TRBJ2-1; TRBD2 aligns across 8 bases. Germline values: CDR1 MNHNS, CDR2 SASEGT. Unmatched junction bases numbered 8, after V lost 1 base and J lost 3 bases. The CDR3 length is 17 residues. CDR3 sequence reads: CASSEGVSGAFYNEQFF. For the CDR3, the DNA is TGTGCCAGCAGTGAAGGTGTTAGCGGGGCCTTCTACAATGAGCAGTTCTTC.

In this sample, this clone turned up a few times. The chain has TRBV18 and TRBJ1-5; 10 nucleotides line up with TRBD1. V trimming: 6 bases; J trimming: 0 bases; junction bases outside the gene matches: 11. Germline V gives CDR1 KGHSH, CDR2 LQKENI. The CDR3 contains 18 residues. The CDR3 DNA follows: TGTGCCAGCTCTACGGACAGGGGGAACCTTTATAGCAATCAGCCCCAGCATTTT. Protein sequence: CASSTDRGNLYSNQPQHF.

The chain employs TRBV5-5 and TRBJ1-1; 7 bases are shared with TRBD1. Germline values: CDR1 SGHKS, CDR2 YYEKEE (reference sequence). V trimming: 3 bases; J trimming: 4 bases; junction bases outside the gene matches: 6. The CDR3 totals 14 residues. The CDR3 region has the DNA TGTGCCAGCAGCTGGGCTCAGGGGGGCACTGAAGCTTTCTTT. Protein sequence: CASSWAQGGTEAFF.

This chain joins TRBV7-3 and TRBJ2-7; 8 bases fit TRBD1. The CDR3 contains 13 residues. Germline values: CDR1 SGHTA, CDR2 FQGTGA. The V gene end was trimmed by 4 bases and the J gene end by 6 bases; junction bases not matched to a gene: 5. The CDR3 region has the DNA TGTGCCAGCAGCTCCGGACAGGGAGGCGAGCAGTACTTC. Encoded protein: CASSSGQGGEQYF.

Concerning this clone itself: At the DNA level, this CDR3 is encoded by other sequences in the same sample as well. The chain recombines TRBV5-1 with TRBJ2-7; TRBD1 is a possible D gene (5 bases). The CDR3 is 13 amino acids. The germline V gene has CDR1 SGHRS and CDR2 YFSETQ. Between the trimmed V and J ends, which lost 6 bases and 0 bases, there was a span of 10 bases. CDR3 residues: CASNQGSSYEQYF. In nucleotides, the CDR3 is TGCGCCAGCAATCAGGGCAGCTCCTACGAGCAGTACTTC.

V and J are TRBV6-5 and TRBJ2-1; D perhaps matches TRBD1 (6 bases). Deletions cut 4 bases from V and 3 bases from J, with 16 bases between. The CDR3 is made up of 16 amino acids. Germline V gives CDR1 MNHEY, CDR2 SVGAGI. Here the CDR3 reads CASSSTEGGSYNEQFF. In nucleotides, the CDR3 is TGTGCCAGCAGTTCAACGGAAGGGGGAAGCTACAATGAGCAGTTCTTC.

The chain recombines TRBV10-2 with TRBJ2-7, with a weak D call TRBD1 (5 bases). The CDR3 extends over 15 amino acids. The V end was cut by 4 bases, the J end by 6 bases, with 19 bases between. The germline gives CDR1 WSHSY, CDR2 SAAADI. CDR3 sequence (DNA): TGCGCCAGCAGTGGGGTAGGGGCAGGACGGAGCGAGCAGTACTTC. As protein: CASSGVGAGRSEQYF.

The chain has TRBV27 and TRBJ1-6; D is undetermined. V gave up 2 bases and J gave up 1 base, with 6 bases separating them. Germline-derived CDR1 and CDR2 are MNHEY and SMNVEV (reference sequence). This CDR3 contains 15 residues. The CDR3 region has the DNA TGTGCCAGCAGTTTAAGAGGATCCTATAATTCACCCCTCCACTTT. This sequence encodes CASSLRGSYNSPLHF.

This chain uses TRBV7-3 with TRBJ2-1; possible D gene TRBD1, 7 bases. The CDR3 has 14 amino acids. CDR1 and CDR2 from the germline V gene are SGHTA and FQGTGA. V lost 11 bases and J lost 7, with 21 bases in between. The CDR3 region is CARHQGGVHNEQFF. CDR3 sequence (DNA): TGTGCCCGCCACCAGGGGGGAGTCCATAATGAGCAGTTCTTC.

This chain links TRBV3-1 (or the pseudogene TRBV3-2) with TRBJ1-1, with 7 bases lining up with TRBD1. The CDR3 runs to 15 residues. Per germline, CDR1 LGHDT and CDR2 YNNKEL (reference sequence). J lost 0 bases, V lost 9 bases, and 10 bases had no gene match. For the CDR3, the DNA is TGTGCCAGTGCCCCGGGACAGACTTTGAACACTGAAGCTTTCTTT. Its translation is CASAPGQTLNTEAFF.

The chain couples TRBV19 to TRBJ2-7, with no clear D. This CDR3 has 15 residues. Germline V gives CDR1 LNHDA, CDR2 SQIVND (reference sequence). V was clipped by 1 base and J by 0 bases, with 10 bases between them. CDR3 loop: CASSIVAHYSYEQYF. CDR3 sequence (DNA): TGTGCCAGTAGTATAGTGGCGCACTACTCCTACGAGCAGTACTTC.

In this sample, this clone turned up once. The chain joins TRBV19 to TRBJ2-5; unclear D gene. The CDR3 spans 16 residues. Trimming took 5 bases from V and 5 from J, leaving 21 bases between them. Germline V gene data show CDR1 as LNHDA and CDR2 as SQIVND (reference sequence). The CDR3 protein is CASSPRREVRLETQYF. CDR3 sequence (DNA): TGTGCCAGTAGTCCCCGGAGAGAAGTCCGCCTGGAGACCCAGTACTTC.

V and J are TRBV2 and TRBJ1-1, with D maybe TRBD1 (5 bases). This CDR3 contains 11 residues. Germline values: CDR1 SNHLY, CDR2 FYNNEI. The V end was cut by 6 bases, the J end by 7 bases, with 9 bases between. The CDR3: CASRGGSEAFF. The DNA of the CDR3 is TGTGCCAGCAGGGGGGGAAGTGAAGCTTTCTTT.